This T cell receptor (beta chain) was recorded in a study of CD8+CD57+ T cells in acquired aplastic anemia. Researchers used genomic DNA as the template to profile TCR beta VDJ and CDR3. TCRdb re-called the reads with MiXCR, one entry per CDR3 protein. The repertoire has 160,000 or so distinct CDR3 sequences, 45% to 50% of them found once; the top ten carry about 31%. CDR1 and CDR2 (germline): SNHLY, FYNNEI. V shed 6 bases and J shed 8 bases, with 5 bases lying between them. The CDR3 is made up of 10 amino acids. The authors sequenced patients whose flow cytometry had shown CD8+CD57+ cell expansion. Severe acquired aplastic anemia was present in all patients.

Sequencing used sorted CD4+, CD8+, or CD8+CD57+ T cells (not recorded which) from PBMCs. The source of this sequence is a human donor with aplastic anemia. This chain joins TRBV2 and TRBJ2-1; D gene ambiguous. The DNA for the CDR3 is TGTGCCAGCAGATGGTATGAGCAGTTCTTC. It specifies CASRWYEQFF.